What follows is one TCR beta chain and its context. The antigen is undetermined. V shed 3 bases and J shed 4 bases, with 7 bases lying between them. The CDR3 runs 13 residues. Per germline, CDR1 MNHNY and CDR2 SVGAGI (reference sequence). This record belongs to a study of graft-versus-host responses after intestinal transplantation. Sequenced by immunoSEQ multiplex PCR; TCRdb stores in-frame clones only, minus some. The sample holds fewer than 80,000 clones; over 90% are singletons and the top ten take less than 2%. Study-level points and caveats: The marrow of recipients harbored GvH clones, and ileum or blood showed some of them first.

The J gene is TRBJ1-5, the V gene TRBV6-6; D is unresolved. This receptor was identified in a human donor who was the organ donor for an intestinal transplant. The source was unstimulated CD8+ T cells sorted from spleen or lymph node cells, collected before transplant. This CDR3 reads CASSYFRNQPQHF. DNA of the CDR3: TGTGCCAGCAGTTATTTTCGGAATCAGCCCCAGCATTTT.